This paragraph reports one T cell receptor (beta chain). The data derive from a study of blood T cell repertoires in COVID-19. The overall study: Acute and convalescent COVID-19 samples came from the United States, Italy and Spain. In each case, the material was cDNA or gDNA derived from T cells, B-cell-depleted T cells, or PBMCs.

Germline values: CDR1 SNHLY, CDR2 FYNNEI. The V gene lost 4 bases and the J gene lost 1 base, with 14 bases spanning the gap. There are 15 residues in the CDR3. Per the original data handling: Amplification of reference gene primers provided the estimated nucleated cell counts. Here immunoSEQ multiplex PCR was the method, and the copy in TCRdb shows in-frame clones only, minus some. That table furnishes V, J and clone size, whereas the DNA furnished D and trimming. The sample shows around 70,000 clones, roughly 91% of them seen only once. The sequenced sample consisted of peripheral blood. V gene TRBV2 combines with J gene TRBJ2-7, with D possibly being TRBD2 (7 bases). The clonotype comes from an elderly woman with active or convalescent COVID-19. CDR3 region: CASSGGRGGSYEQYF. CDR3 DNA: TGTGCCAGCAGTGGGGGGCGGGGAGGGTCCTACGAGCAGTACTTC.